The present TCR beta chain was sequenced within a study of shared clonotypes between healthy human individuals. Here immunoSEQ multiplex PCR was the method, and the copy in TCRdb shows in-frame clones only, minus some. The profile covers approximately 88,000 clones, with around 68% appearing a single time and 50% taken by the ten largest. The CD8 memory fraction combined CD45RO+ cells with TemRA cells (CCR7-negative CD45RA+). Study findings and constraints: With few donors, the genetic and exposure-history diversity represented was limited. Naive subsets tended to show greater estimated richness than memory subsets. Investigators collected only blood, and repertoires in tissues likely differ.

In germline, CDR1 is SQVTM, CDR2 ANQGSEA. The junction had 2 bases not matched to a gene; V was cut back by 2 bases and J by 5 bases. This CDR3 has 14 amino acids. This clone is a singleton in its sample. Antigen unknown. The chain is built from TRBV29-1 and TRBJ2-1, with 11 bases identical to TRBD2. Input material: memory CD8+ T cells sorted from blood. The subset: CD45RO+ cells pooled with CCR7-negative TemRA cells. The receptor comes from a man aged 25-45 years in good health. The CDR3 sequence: CSVELGLADNEQFF. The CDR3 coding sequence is TGCAGCGTTGAATTGGGACTAGCGGACAATGAGCAGTTCTTC.